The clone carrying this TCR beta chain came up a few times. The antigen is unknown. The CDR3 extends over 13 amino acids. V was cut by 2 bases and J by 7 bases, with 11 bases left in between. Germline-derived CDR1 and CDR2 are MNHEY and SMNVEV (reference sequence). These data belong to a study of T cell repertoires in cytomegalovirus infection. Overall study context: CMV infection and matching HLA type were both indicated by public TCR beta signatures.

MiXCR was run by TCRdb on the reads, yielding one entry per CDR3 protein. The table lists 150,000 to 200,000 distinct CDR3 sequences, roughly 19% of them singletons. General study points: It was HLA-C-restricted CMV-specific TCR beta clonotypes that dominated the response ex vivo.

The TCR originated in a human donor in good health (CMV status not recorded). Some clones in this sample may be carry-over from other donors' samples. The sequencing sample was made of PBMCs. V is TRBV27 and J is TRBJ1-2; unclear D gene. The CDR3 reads CASSLSGDTGYTF. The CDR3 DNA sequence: TGTGCCAGCAGTTTAAGCGGGGATACTGGCTACACCTTC.